The rows below give T cell receptor beta chains drawn from one sample of a study of T cell responses to AZD1222 COVID-19 vaccine. Profiling relied on immunoSEQ multiplex PCR, and the TCRdb table lists in-frame clones only, not all of them. The sample holds over 100,000 clones, about nine tenths seen once. The source was peripheral blood, collected on day 0 of AZD1222 vaccination. The receptors here all came from an adult in good health. The CDR3 runs from the conserved cysteine through the conserved F or W. The order of the fields is CDR3 protein, CDR3 DNA, J gene, V gene, D gene. A D gene is named only where the DNA matches it firmly.

CDR3 protein: CASSLSPGGWDTEAFF
CDR3 DNA: TGTGCCAGCAGTTTATCCCCAGGGGGCTGGGACACTGAAGCTTTCTTT
J gene: TRBJ1-1
V gene: TRBV27
D gene: TRBD1

CDR3 protein: CASRSTERGAFF
CDR3 DNA: TGTGCCAGCAGATCCACCGAGAGAGGGGCTTTCTTT
J gene: TRBJ1-1
V gene: TRBV28
D gene: .

CDR3 protein: CASSLVGIGYEQYF
CDR3 DNA: TGCGCCAGCAGCCTCGTGGGTATAGGCTACGAGCAGTACTTC
J gene: TRBJ2-7
V gene: TRBV5-1
D gene: .

CDR3 protein: CASSHKGNKPLHF
CDR3 DNA: TGTGCCAGCAGCCATAAGGGTAATAAACCCCTCCACTTT
J gene: TRBJ1-6
V gene: TRBV3-1/TRBV3-2
D gene: .

CDR3 protein: CATHQDRGRSEQYF
CDR3 DNA: TGTGCCACACACCAGGACAGGGGTCGTTCCGAGCAGTACTTC
J gene: TRBJ2-7
V gene: TRBV6-5
D gene: TRBD1

CDR3 protein: CASSHVDSNYGYTF
CDR3 DNA: TGCGCCAGCAGCCACGTCGACAGTAACTATGGCTACACCTTC
J gene: TRBJ1-2
V gene: TRBV4-3
D gene: .

CDR3 protein: CASSLAAGTLYEQYF
CDR3 DNA: TGTGCCAGCAGCTTAGCGGCGGGAACCCTTTACGAGCAGTACTTC
J gene: TRBJ2-7
V gene: TRBV7-8
D gene: .

CDR3 protein: CASLGTRGTEAFF
CDR3 DNA: TGCGCCAGCCTTGGCACCAGAGGGACTGAAGCTTTCTTT
J gene: TRBJ1-1
V gene: TRBV5-1
D gene: .

CDR3 protein: CASSLIEVGYTF
CDR3 DNA: TGTGCCAGCAGCTTAATTGAAGTTGGCTACACCTTC
J gene: TRBJ1-2
V gene: TRBV7-9
D gene: .

CDR3 protein: CASSLYGGPNEKLFF
CDR3 DNA: TGTGCCAGCAGCTTGTACGGGGGGCCTAATGAAAAACTGTTTTTT
J gene: TRBJ1-4
V gene: TRBV7-2
D gene: .

CDR3 protein: CASSLWGGLGPSAEAFF
CDR3 DNA: TGTGCCAGCAGTTTATGGGGGGGACTGGGTCCGTCGGCTGAAGCTTTCTTT
J gene: TRBJ1-1
V gene: TRBV28
D gene: .

CDR3 protein: CASSQVNAGRDTQYF
CDR3 DNA: TGTGCCAGCAGCCAAGTTAACGCGGGGAGGGATACGCAGTATTTT
J gene: TRBJ2-3
V gene: TRBV3-1/TRBV3-2
D gene: .

CDR3 protein: CASRAGFLEYEQYF
CDR3 DNA: TGTGCCAGCAGAGCAGGATTCCTGGAGTACGAGCAGTACTTC
J gene: TRBJ2-7
V gene: TRBV28
D gene: .

CDR3 protein: CASSYSGSNPVTF
CDR3 DNA: TGTGCCAGCAGTTACTCCGGGAGCAACCCGGTCACCTTC
J gene: TRBJ1-2
V gene: TRBV6-2/TRBV6-3
D gene: .

CDR3 protein: CASSLGTVYEQYF
CDR3 DNA: TGTGCCAGCAGCTTAGGGACAGTTTACGAGCAGTACTTC
J gene: TRBJ2-7
V gene: TRBV11-2
D gene: .

CDR3 protein: CASSLDRQRRDTQYF
CDR3 DNA: TGTGCCAGCAGCTTAGACCGGCAGCGCCGAGATACGCAGTATTTT
J gene: TRBJ2-3
V gene: TRBV7-2
D gene: .

CDR3 protein: CASDGGGNIQYF
CDR3 DNA: TGTGCCAGCGACGGAGGGGGTAACATTCAGTACTTC
J gene: TRBJ2-4
V gene: TRBV28
D gene: .

CDR3 protein: CASRNNDGPLHF
CDR3 DNA: TGTGCCAGCAGAAATAACGACGGACCCCTCCACTTT
J gene: TRBJ1-6
V gene: TRBV6-5
D gene: .

CDR3 protein: CASGHRTGSYEQYF
CDR3 DNA: TGTGCCAGCGGACACCGGACAGGGAGCTACGAGCAGTACTTC
J gene: TRBJ2-7
V gene: TRBV7-9
D gene: TRBD1

CDR3 protein: CASSLGSGVDEQYF
CDR3 DNA: TGTGCCAGCAGCTTAGGGTCAGGAGTTGACGAGCAGTACTTC
J gene: TRBJ2-7
V gene: TRBV7-9
D gene: .

CDR3 protein: CASSLGGLIDSPLHF
CDR3 DNA: TGTGCCAGCAGCTTAGGGGGGTTAATTGATTCACCCCTCCACTTT
J gene: TRBJ1-6
V gene: TRBV7-9
D gene: .

CDR3 protein: CASSPQGYTEAFF
CDR3 DNA: TGTGCCAGCTCACCACAGGGATACACTGAAGCTTTCTTT
J gene: TRBJ1-1
V gene: TRBV18
D gene: .

CDR3 protein: CASSSGTGLTEAFF
CDR3 DNA: TGTGCCAGCAGCTCCGGGACAGGGTTGACTGAAGCTTTCTTT
J gene: TRBJ1-1
V gene: TRBV7-3
D gene: TRBD1

CDR3 protein: CASSSPSGGDEQFF
CDR3 DNA: TGCGCCAGCAGCTCGCCTAGCGGGGGTGATGAGCAGTTCTTC
J gene: TRBJ2-1
V gene: TRBV5-1
D gene: TRBD2

CDR3 protein: CASEGASGNTIYF
CDR3 DNA: TGTGCCAGTGAAGGGGCCTCTGGAAACACCATATATTTT
J gene: TRBJ1-3
V gene: TRBV2
D gene: .

CDR3 protein: CASSPRDTIDGRSGNTIYF
CDR3 DNA: TGTGCCAGCAGCCCTCGGGACACCATCGACGGGCGCTCTGGAAACACCATATATTTT
J gene: TRBJ1-3
V gene: TRBV6-2/TRBV6-3
D gene: .